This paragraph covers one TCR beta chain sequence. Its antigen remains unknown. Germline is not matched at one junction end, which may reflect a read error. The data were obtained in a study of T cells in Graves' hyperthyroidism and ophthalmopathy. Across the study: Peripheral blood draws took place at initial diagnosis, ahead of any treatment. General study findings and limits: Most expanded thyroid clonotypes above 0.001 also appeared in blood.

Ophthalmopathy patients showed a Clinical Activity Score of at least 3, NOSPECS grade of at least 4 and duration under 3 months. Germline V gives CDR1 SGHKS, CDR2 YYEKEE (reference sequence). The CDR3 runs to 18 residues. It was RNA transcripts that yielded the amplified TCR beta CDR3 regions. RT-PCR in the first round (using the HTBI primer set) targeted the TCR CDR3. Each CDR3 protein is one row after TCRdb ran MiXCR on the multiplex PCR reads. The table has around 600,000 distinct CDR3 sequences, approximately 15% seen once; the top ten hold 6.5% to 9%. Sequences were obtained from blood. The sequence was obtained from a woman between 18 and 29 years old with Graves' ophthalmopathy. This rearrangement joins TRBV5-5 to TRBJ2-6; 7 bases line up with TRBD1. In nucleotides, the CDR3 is TGTGCCACCAGCCGTAACAGGGGTCTACAATCTGGGGCCAACGTCCTGACTTTC. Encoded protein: CATSRNRGLQSGANVLTF.